The 28 T cell receptor beta chains below were found in one sample sequenced in a study of T cell repertoires in cytomegalovirus infection. MiXCR, run by TCRdb on the reads, gives a single entry per CDR3 protein. The sample lists about 310,000 distinct CDR3 sequences; about a sixth were seen once. The sequenced material came from PBMCs. These receptors came from a human donor in good health (CMV status not recorded). Some clones in this sample may be carry-over from other donors' samples.

In its sample, this clonotype was seen many times. V is TRBV5-4 and J is TRBJ2-1, with D maybe TRBD1 (6 bases). From germline, CDR1 is SGHNT and CDR2 YYREEE (reference sequence). This CDR3 has 15 residues. V dropped 4 bases and J dropped 0 bases, with 11 bases sitting between them. CDR3 sequence: CASSPTGSSYNEQFF. The CDR3 bases are TGTGCCAGCAGCCCAACAGGGAGCTCCTACAATGAGCAGTTCTTC.

This clonotype has a handful of counts. This rearrangement joins TRBV28 to TRBJ2-7, with 11 bases fitting TRBD1. The CDR3 has 15 residues. Germline lookup yields CDR1 MDHEN and CDR2 SYDVKM. J gave up 7 bases and V 6 bases, and 11 bases lay outside the gene matches. In nucleotides, the CDR3 is TGTGCCAGCAGCCGTCCCGGGACAGGGGGAGTTGAGCAGTACTTC. It translates to CASSRPGTGGVEQYF.

The chain joins TRBV5-1 to TRBJ2-3; 7 bases match TRBD2. V dropped 0 bases and J dropped 6; count of bases not matched to a gene: 10. Germline lookup yields CDR1 SGHRS and CDR2 YFSETQ. The CDR3 sequence is 16 residues long. CDR3 coding DNA: TGCGCCAGCAGCTTGGATCGCGGGGGAAGGTCGGATACGCAGTATTTT. This codes for CASSLDRGGRSDTQYF.

The J gene is TRBJ2-1, the V gene TRBV4-1, with 8 bases lining up with TRBD1. Germline loops: CDR1 MGHRA, CDR2 YSYEKL. CDR3 length: 13 amino acids. V was pared by 0 bases and J by 10 bases, with 2 bases of the junction left unmatched. CDR3 in amino acids: CASSQDRDREQFF. DNA of the CDR3: TGCGCCAGCAGCCAAGATAGGGACAGGGAGCAGTTCTTC.

This clonotype occurred a few times. This chain joins TRBV6-1 and TRBJ1-1; 7 bases agree with TRBD1. Germline CDR1 and CDR2: MNHNS and SASEGT. V shed 2 bases and J 0 bases; nucleotides not matched to a gene: 3. This CDR3 spans 15 amino acids. Here the CDR3 reads CASSEMGQMNTEAFF. CDR3 nucleotide sequence: TGTGCCAGCAGTGAAATGGGACAGATGAACACTGAAGCTTTCTTT.

With regard to this clonotype: A much bigger clone sits one base away, suggesting this may be a read error. The J gene is TRBJ1-1, the V gene TRBV12-3 or TRBV12-4; 8 bases match TRBD1. The length of the CDR3 is 14 residues. V was pared by 6 bases and J by 0 bases, with 3 bases of the junction left unmatched. CDR3 sequence: CASRNRGVNTEAFF. DNA for the CDR3: TGTGCCAGCAGAAACAGGGGGGTGAACACTGAAGCTTTCTTT.

The chain employs TRBV12-3 or TRBV12-4 and TRBJ2-5; tentatively, D is TRBD1 (6 bases). The V and J ends lost 6 bases and 5 bases respectively, with 19 bases between them. The CDR3 has 15 residues. CDR3 sequence reads: CASRPGTHFTETQYF. CDR3 in DNA: TGTGCCAGCAGACCAGGGACACACTTTACGGAGACCCAGTACTTC.

Only a few counts were recorded for this clonotype. The V and J genes are TRBV20-1 and TRBJ1-1; no clear D. Germline V lookup: CDR1 DFQATT, CDR2 SNEGSKA (reference sequence). The CDR3 length is 15 residues. V dropped 3 bases and J dropped 0 bases, with 14 bases sitting between them. The CDR3 is CSASTPKTLNTEAFF. CDR3 nucleotide sequence: TGCAGTGCTAGTACCCCCAAGACTTTGAACACTGAAGCTTTCTTT.

This clonotype was observed many times. The chain recombines TRBV7-2 with TRBJ1-4, with D possibly matching TRBD1 (5 bases). Looked up from germline, CDR1 is SGHTA and CDR2 is FQGNSA. V was cut by 0 bases and J by 5 bases, with 19 bases left in between. The CDR3 length is 18 residues. The CDR3 reads CASSLALGVTRRNEKLFF. CDR3 nucleotides: TGTGCCAGCAGCTTAGCGTTAGGGGTCACCAGGCGAAATGAAAAACTGTTTTTT.

In DNA, the CDR3 is TGTGCCAGCAGCGACTCCAAACTAGCGGGAATCCATGAGCAGTTCTTC. This gives the protein CASSDSKLAGIHEQFF. The rearrangement uses TRBV7-9 and TRBJ2-1; TRBD2 agrees at 10 bases. This CDR3 has 16 residues. Looked up from germline, CDR1 is SEHNR and CDR2 is FQNEAQ (reference sequence). Unmatched junction bases numbered 12, after V lost 5 bases and J lost 8 bases.

Written as DNA, the CDR3 is TGTGCCAGCTCACCGGACAGGTTTTCTGAGCAGTACTTC. It translates to CASSPDRFSEQYF. The V and J genes are TRBV18 and TRBJ2-7; 7 nucleotides agree with TRBD1. With V trimmed by 3 bases and J by 7 bases, 6 bases remained unmatched. The CDR3 consists of 13 residues. Germline V lookup: CDR1 KGHSH, CDR2 LQKENI.

This clonotype was picked up a small number of times. The genes are TRBV12-3 or TRBV12-4 and TRBJ1-1; 8 bases agree with TRBD1. Unmatched junction bases numbered 7, after V lost 5 bases and J lost 5 bases. The CDR3 is 14 residues long. As DNA, the CDR3 is TGTGCCAGCAGTGTACGACAGGGGATTACTGAAGCTTTCTTT. This encodes CASSVRQGITEAFF.

V is TRBV12-3 or TRBV12-4 and J is TRBJ2-5; TRBD1 aligns across 10 bases. The V gene end was trimmed by 6 bases and the J gene end by 0 bases; junction bases not matched to a gene: 4. The CDR3 contains 15 residues. The CDR3 reads CASRQGQGYQETQYF. In nucleotides, the CDR3 is TGTGCCAGCAGGCAGGGACAGGGGTACCAAGAGACCCAGTACTTC.

CDR3 nucleotide sequence: TGTGCCAGCAGTGAAACGGGGGGCAGGGCTGGCGGCTACACCTTC. Translation: CASSETGGRAGGYTF. V and J are TRBV6-1 and TRBJ1-2, with D possibly matching TRBD1 (6 bases). Germline V gene data show CDR1 as MNHNS and CDR2 as SASEGT. V lost 2 bases and J 8 bases, leaving 18 bases between the germline ends. CDR3 length: 15 residues.

The rearrangement joins TRBV29-1 to TRBJ1-2; 9 bases are shared with TRBD1. Germline CDR1 and CDR2: SQVTM and ANQGSEA. CDR3 length: 13 residues. The V segment lost 3 bases and the J segment 8 bases; nucleotides outside the gene matches: 7. The CDR3 loop reads CSVDRTGGGGYTF. The CDR3 DNA sequence: TGCAGCGTTGACCGAACAGGGGGCGGAGGCTACACCTTC. Looking up the rest from reference TRBV29-1 and TRBJ1-2 gives the full variable domain: SAVISQKPSRDICQRGTSLTIQCQVDSQVTMMFWYRQQPGQSLTLIATANQGSEATYESGFVIDKFPISRPNLTFSTLTVSNMSPEDSSIYLCSVDRTGGGGYTFGSGTRLTVV.

The chain links TRBV10-3 to TRBJ1-1, with D hard to call. This CDR3 is built from 11 residues. Trimming left V 8 bases short and J 4 bases short, with 8 bases between. Germline V gives CDR1 ENHRY, CDR2 SYGVKD. CDR3 nucleotide sequence: TGTGCCATCTCGTGGGGCACTGAAGCTTTCTTT. Amino acid sequence: CAISWGTEAFF.

This sequence joins TRBV3-1 and TRBJ2-7; TRBD1 matches at 7 bases. CDR3 length equals 15 residues. Germline V gene lookup returns CDR1 LGHDT and CDR2 YNNKEL (reference sequence). After removal of 0 bases from V and 6 bases from J, the junction contained 8 bases not matched to a gene. The CDR3 sequence is CASSQDYRGRGEQYF. In DNA form, the CDR3 reads TGTGCCAGCAGCCAAGACTACAGGGGAAGAGGCGAGCAGTACTTC.

This clonotype has a handful of counts. The chain couples TRBV2 to TRBJ2-1; D may be TRBD2 (6 bases). This CDR3 spans 13 amino acids. CDR1 and CDR2 (germline): SNHLY, FYNNEI. Trimming left V 2 bases short and J 7 bases short, with 9 bases between. Here the CDR3 reads CASSELEGNEQFF. CDR3 coding DNA: TGTGCCAGCAGTGAATTGGAGGGAAATGAGCAGTTCTTC.

This clonotype has a count of ten or more. The chain carries TRBV7-2 and TRBJ2-3; D not resolved. The CDR3 runs 17 residues. Germline CDR1 is SGHTA and CDR2 is FQGNSA. The germline V and J ends were trimmed by 2 bases and 0 bases, with 15 bases remaining between them. This CDR3 is CASSLFVLPASTDTQYF. DNA of the CDR3: TGTGCCAGCAGCTTATTCGTTTTACCTGCTAGCACAGATACGCAGTATTTT.

This clonotype occurred a few times. The rearrangement joins TRBV12-3 or TRBV12-4 to TRBJ2-5; no definite D call. V lost 3 bases, J lost 5 bases, and 16 bases lay in between. This CDR3 contains 15 residues. The CDR3 here is CASSLLDQPPETQYF. DNA of the CDR3: TGTGCCAGCAGTTTGCTCGATCAACCCCCGGAGACCCAGTACTTC.

This clonotype was found a few times. The genes are TRBV10-3 and TRBJ1-6; the match to TRBD1 covers 7 bases. Germline V gene data show CDR1 as ENHRY and CDR2 as SYGVKD. J lost 7 bases, V lost 9 bases, and 3 bases had no gene match. The CDR3 totals 12 residues. CDR3 DNA sequence: TGTGCCATAGGGGGCCGGAATTCACCCCTCCACTTT. Its translation is CAIGGRNSPLHF.

This clonotype showed up just a few times. The chain is built from TRBV7-2 and TRBJ1-5; 7 nucleotides agree with TRBD1. This CDR3 spans 16 amino acids. Germline assignment: CDR1 SGHTA and CDR2 FQGNSA. V lost 0 bases, J lost 11 bases, and 13 bases stayed unmatched. CDR3 residues: CASSLAWTGFWRSQHF. DNA of the CDR3: TGTGCCAGCAGCTTAGCTTGGACAGGCTTCTGGAGGTCCCAGCATTTT.

This clonotype was counted many times. The chain couples TRBV12-3 or TRBV12-4 to TRBJ1-5, with no clear D. V lost 5 bases to trimming and J lost 3 bases, with 11 bases between them. This CDR3 has 14 amino acids. The CDR3 loop reads CASSRGLFNQPQHF. CDR3 coding DNA: TGTGCCAGCAGTCGAGGGCTTTTCAATCAGCCCCAGCATTTT.

The chain combines TRBV20-1 with TRBJ1-2; 9 nucleotides agree with TRBD1. CDR3 size: 15 residues. Trimming at V came to 1 base and at J to 6 bases, leaving 9 bases not matched to a gene. Germline CDR1 is DFQATT and CDR2 is SNEGSKA (reference sequence). The CDR3 bases are TGCAGTGCTAGAGTTCCGGGACAGGGCATAGATGGCTACACCTTC. Its protein is CSARVPGQGIDGYTF.

This clonotype was seen a few times. This chain connects TRBV2 to TRBJ2-7; D is possibly TRBD1 (5 bases). Germline values: CDR1 SNHLY, CDR2 FYNNEI. V lost 6 bases to trimming and J lost 10 bases, with 19 bases between them. CDR3 length equals 13 residues. The CDR3 DNA reads TGTGCCAGCAGCACGGACAAGAGCCTTAATCAGTACTTC. Translation gives CASSTDKSLNQYF.

The chain combines TRBV28 with TRBJ2-7, with a weak D call TRBD2 (7 bases). CDR1 and CDR2 (germline): MDHEN, SYDVKM. The CDR3 is 15 residues long. V shed 6 bases and J shed 7 bases, with 22 bases lying between them. The CDR3 region is CASSRTGTSGREQYF. CDR3 nucleotide sequence: TGTGCCAGCAGCCGCACCGGGACATCCGGGAGGGAGCAGTACTTC.

Only a few counts were recorded for this clonotype. J is TRBJ2-1 and V is TRBV19; 8 bases map to TRBD1. Trimming cost V 1 base and J 2 bases; bases outside gene matches: 4. Germline V gene data show CDR1 as LNHDA and CDR2 as SQIVND (reference sequence). The CDR3 contains 16 residues. DNA of the CDR3: TGTGCCAGTAGTATAGCGGCAGGGGGCGCCTACAATGAGCAGTTCTTC. Translating gives CASSIAAGGAYNEQFF.

This clonotype was seen a single time. The rearrangement uses TRBV29-1 and TRBJ2-5; TRBD2 agrees at 8 bases. The CDR3 consists of 14 residues. Trimming took 3 bases from V and 5 from J; bases not matched to a gene: 8. Germline V lookup: CDR1 SQVTM, CDR2 ANQGSEA. The CDR3 sequence is CSVEGAGVVETQYF. CDR3 coding DNA: TGCAGCGTTGAGGGAGCGGGGGTCGTTGAGACCCAGTACTTC.